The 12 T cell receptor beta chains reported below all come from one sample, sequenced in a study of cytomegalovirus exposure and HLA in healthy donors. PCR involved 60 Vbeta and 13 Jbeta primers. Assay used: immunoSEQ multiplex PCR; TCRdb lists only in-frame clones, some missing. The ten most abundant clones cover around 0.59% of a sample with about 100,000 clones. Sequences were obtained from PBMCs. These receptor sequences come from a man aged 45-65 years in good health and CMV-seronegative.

The CDR3 region has the DNA TGTGCCAGCAGCTTGAGACAGGGAGTAGCCTACGAGCAGTACTTC. Encoded protein: CASSLRQGVAYEQYF. The chain employs TRBV7-6 and TRBJ2-7; 7 nucleotides match TRBD1. The CDR3 sequence is 15 residues long. V dropped 3 bases and J dropped 2; count of bases not matched to a gene: 7. Germline lookup yields CDR1 SGHVS and CDR2 FNYEAQ.

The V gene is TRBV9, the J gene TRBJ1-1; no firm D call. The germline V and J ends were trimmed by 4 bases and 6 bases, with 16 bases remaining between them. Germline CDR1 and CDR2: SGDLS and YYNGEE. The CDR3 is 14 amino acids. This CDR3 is CASSSPGNEAEAFF. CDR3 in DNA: TGTGCCAGCAGCTCCCCGGGAAACGAGGCTGAAGCTTTCTTT.

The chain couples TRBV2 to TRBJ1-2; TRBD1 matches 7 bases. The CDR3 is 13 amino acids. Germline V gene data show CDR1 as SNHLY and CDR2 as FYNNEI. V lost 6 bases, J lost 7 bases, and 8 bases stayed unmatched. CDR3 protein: CASRLRGGSGYTF. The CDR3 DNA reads TGTGCCAGCAGGCTTCGAGGGGGCAGTGGCTACACCTTC.

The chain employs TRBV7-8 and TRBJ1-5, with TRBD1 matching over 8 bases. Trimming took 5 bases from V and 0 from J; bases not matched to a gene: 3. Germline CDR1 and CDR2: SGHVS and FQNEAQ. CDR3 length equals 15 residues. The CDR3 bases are TGTGCCAGCAGCCTGACAGGGGTTAGCAATCAGCCCCAGCATTTT. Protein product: CASSLTGVSNQPQHF.

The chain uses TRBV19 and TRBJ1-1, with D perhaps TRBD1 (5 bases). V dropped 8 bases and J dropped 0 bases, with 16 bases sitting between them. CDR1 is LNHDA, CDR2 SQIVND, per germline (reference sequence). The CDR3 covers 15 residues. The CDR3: CASRDSGRMNTEAFF. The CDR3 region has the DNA TGTGCCAGTCGAGACAGTGGGCGAATGAACACTGAAGCTTTCTTT. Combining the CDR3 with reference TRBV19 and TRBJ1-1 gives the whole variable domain DGGITQSPKYLFRKEGQNVTLSCEQNLNHDAMYWYRQDPGQGLRLIYYSQIVNDFQKGDIAEGYSVSREKKESFPLTVTSAQKNPTAFYLCASRDSGRMNTEAFFGQGTRLTVV.

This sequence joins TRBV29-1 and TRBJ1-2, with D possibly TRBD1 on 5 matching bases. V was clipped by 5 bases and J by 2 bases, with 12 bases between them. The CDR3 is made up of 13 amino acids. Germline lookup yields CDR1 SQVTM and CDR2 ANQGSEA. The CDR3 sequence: CSVQTGGNYGYTF. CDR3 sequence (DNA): TGCAGCGTTCAGACGGGGGGGAACTATGGCTACACCTTC. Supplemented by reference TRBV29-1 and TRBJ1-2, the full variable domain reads SAVISQKPSRDICQRGTSLTIQCQVDSQVTMMFWYRQQPGQSLTLIATANQGSEATYESGFVIDKFPISRPNLTFSTLTVSNMSPEDSSIYLCSVQTGGNYGYTFGSGTRLTVV.

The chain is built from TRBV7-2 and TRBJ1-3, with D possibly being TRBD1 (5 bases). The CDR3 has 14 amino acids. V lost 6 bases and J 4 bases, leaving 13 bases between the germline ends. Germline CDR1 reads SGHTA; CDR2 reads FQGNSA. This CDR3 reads CASSLGGPGNTIYF. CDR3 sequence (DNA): TGTGCCAGCAGTTTGGGGGGTCCGGGAAACACCATATATTTT.

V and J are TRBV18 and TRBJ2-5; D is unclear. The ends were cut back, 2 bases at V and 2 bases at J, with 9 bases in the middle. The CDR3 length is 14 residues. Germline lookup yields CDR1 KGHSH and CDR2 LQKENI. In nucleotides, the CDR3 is TGTGCCAGCTCACCAGGAGCAGTACAAGAGACCCAGTACTTC. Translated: CASSPGAVQETQYF.

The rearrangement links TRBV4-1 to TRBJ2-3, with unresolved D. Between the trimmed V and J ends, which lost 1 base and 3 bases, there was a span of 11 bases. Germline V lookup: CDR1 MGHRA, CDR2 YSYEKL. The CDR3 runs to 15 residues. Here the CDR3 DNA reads TGCGCCAGCAGCCAAGTTCTCCTCTTAACAGATACGCAGTATTTT. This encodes CASSQVLLLTDTQYF.

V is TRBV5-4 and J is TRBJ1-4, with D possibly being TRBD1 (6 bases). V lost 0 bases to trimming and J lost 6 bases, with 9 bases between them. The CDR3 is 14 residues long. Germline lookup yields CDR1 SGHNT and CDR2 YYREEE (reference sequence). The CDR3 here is CASSLGGGDEKLFF. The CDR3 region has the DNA TGTGCCAGCAGCTTGGGGGGGGGCGATGAAAAACTGTTTTTT.

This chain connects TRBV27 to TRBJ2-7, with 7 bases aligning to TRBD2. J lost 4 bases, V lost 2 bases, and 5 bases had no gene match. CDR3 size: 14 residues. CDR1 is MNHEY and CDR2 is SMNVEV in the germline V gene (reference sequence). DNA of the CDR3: TGTGCCAGCAGTTTAAGCGGGAAGGGGTACGAGCAGTACTTC. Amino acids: CASSLSGKGYEQYF.

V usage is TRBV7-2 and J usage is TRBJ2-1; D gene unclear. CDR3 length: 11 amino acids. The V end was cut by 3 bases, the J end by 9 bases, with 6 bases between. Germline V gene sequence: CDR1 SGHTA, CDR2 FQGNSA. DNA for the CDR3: TGTGCCAGCAGCTTTAACTTTGAGCAGTTCTTC. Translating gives CASSFNFEQFF.